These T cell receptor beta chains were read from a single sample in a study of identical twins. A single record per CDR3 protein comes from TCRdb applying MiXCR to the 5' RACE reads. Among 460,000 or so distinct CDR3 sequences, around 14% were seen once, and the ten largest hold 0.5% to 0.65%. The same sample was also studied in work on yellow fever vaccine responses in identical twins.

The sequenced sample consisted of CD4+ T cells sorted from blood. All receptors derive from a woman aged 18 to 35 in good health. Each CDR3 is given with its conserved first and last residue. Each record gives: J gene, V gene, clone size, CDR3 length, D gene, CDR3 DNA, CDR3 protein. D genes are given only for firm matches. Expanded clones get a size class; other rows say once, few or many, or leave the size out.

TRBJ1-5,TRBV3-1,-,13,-,TGTGCCAGCAGCCATTGGGGGTATCAGCCCCAGCATTTT,CASSHWGYQPQHF
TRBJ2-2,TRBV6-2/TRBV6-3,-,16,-,TGTGCCAGCCTTGGAGGGGGGCTGGGGAACACCGGGGAGCTGTTTTTT,CASLGGGLGNTGELFF
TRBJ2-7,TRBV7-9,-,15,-,TGTGCCAGCAGCTTATCTGCACAGGGCACCGACGAGCAGTACTTC,CASSLSAQGTDEQYF
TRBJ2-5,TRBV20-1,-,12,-,TGCAGTGCTAGCGGGGGCCCAGAGACCCAGTACTTC,CSASGGPETQYF
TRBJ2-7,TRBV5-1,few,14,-,TGCGCCAGCAGTCTCCCTAGGCAGGGGGGCGAGCAGTACTTC,CASSLPRQGGEQYF
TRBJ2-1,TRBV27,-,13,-,TGTGCCAGCAGTTCTACCAGGAACAATGAGCAGTTCTTC,CASSSTRNNEQFF
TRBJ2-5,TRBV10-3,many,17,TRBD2,TGTGCCATCAGTGAGTCTAGGGCTAGCGGAGACCAAGAGACCCAGTACTTC,CAISESRASGDQETQYF
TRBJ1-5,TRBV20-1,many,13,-,TGCAGTGCTCCGACAGATAGCAATCAGCCCCAGCATTTT,CSAPTDSNQPQHF
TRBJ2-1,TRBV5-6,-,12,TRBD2,TGTGCCAGCAGCTTGGTGGGAGGGAAGCAGTTCTTC,CASSLVGGKQFF
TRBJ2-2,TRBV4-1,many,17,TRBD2,TGCGCCAGCAGCCAAGATAGGCTAGCGGCGAACACCGGGGAGCTGTTTTTT,CASSQDRLAANTGELFF
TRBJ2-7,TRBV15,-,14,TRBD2,TGTGCCACCAGCAGGAATGCGGGGGTCTACGAGCAGTACTTC,CATSRNAGVYEQYF
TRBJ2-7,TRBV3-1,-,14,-,TGTGCCAGCAGCCAAGACCCGGTCACCTACGAGCAGTACTTC,CASSQDPVTYEQYF
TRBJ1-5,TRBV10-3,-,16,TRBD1,TGTGCCATCAGTGGGTCACTCCGACAGGGGGCCCAGCCCCAGCATTTT,CAISGSLRQGAQPQHF
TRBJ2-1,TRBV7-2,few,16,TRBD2,TGTGCCAGCAGCCCCCAAAGCGGGGGGGCCTTTAATGAGCAGTTCTTC,CASSPQSGGAFNEQFF
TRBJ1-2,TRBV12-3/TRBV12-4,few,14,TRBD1,TGTGCCAGCAGTTCTGGACAGGGGGCTCATGGCTACACCTTC,CASSSGQGAHGYTF
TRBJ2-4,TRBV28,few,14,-,TGTGCCAGCAGTCCGTCAGGGTGGAGGCGGATTCAGTACTTC,CASSPSGWRRIQYF
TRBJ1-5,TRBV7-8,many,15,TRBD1,TGTGCCAGCAGCCAGACAGGGTTAGGTAATCAGCCCCAGCATTTT,CASSQTGLGNQPQHF
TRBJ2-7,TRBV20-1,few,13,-,TGCAGTGCGGGAGGTGGGACGGAGTACGAGCAGTACTTC,CSAGGGTEYEQYF
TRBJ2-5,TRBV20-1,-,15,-,TGCAGTGCTAGTAAGGCCGGCCTCGGGAAAGAGACCCAGTACTTC,CSASKAGLGKETQYF
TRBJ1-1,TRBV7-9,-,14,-,TGTGCCAGCAGCCCGGAGGGTCGGGACACTGAAGCTTTCTTT,CASSPEGRDTEAFF
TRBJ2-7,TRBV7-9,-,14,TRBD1,TGTGCCAGCAGCCGGGGACAGGGGGTCTACGAGCAGTACTTC,CASSRGQGVYEQYF
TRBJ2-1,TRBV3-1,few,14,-,TGTGCCAGCAGCCGAAGACCGACTGACTATGAGCAGTTCTTC,CASSRRPTDYEQFF
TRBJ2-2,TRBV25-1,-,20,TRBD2,TGTGCCAGCAGTGAATGGGCCGGGACTAGCGGGAAGGGGAACACCGGGGAGCTGTTTTTT,CASSEWAGTSGKGNTGELFF
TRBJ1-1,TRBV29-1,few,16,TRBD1,TGCAGCGTCTCCCTGGACAGGGGCCCCATGAACACTGAAGCTTTCTTT,CSVSLDRGPMNTEAFF
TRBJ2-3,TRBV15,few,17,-,TGTGCCACCAGCCCTGGGATCGCACGTATCTCGGCAGATACGCAGTATTTT,CATSPGIARISADTQYF
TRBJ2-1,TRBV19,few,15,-,TGTGCCAGTAGCTCGACTAGGTCCCACAACAATGAGCAGTTCTTC,CASSSTRSHNNEQFF
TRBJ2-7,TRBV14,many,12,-,TGTGCCAGCAGCCAAGACGGCTACGAGCAGTACTTC,CASSQDGYEQYF